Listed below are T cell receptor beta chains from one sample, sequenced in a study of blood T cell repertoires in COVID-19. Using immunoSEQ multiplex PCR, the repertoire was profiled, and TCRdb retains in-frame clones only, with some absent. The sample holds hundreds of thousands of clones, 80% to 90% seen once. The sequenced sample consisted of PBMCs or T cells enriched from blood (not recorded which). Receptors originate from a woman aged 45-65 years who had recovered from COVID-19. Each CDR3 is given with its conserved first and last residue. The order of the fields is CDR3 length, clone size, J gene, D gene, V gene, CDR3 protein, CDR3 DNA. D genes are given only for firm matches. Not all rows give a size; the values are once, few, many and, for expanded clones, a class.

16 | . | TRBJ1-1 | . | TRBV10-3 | CAISESLAGGNTEAFF | TGTGCCATCAGTGAGTCTCTAGCGGGAGGAAACACTGAAGCTTTCTTT
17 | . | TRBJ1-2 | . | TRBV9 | CASSVGLEGNGGRGYTF | TGTGCCAGCAGCGTAGGTCTAGAGGGAAATGGAGGGAGAGGCTACACCTTC
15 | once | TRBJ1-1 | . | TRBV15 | CATSTPGAGLGEAFF | TGTGCCACCAGCACCCCGGGCGCGGGATTAGGTGAAGCTTTCTTT
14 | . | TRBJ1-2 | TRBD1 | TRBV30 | CAWRVTGGAEGYTF | TGTGCCTGGAGAGTTACAGGGGGCGCAGAAGGCTACACCTTC
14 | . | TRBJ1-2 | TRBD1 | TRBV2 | CASSIDRASYGYTF | TGTGCCAGCAGTATAGACAGGGCCTCCTATGGCTACACCTTC
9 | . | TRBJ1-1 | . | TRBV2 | CANRDKAFF | TGTGCCAACCGGGACAAAGCTTTCTTT
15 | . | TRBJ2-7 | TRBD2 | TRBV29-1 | CSVVGLAGTPYEQYF | TGCAGCGTTGTAGGTCTAGCGGGGACCCCCTACGAGCAGTACTTC
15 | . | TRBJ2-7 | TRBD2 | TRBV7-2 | CASSPRLAGSYEQYF | TGTGCCAGCAGCCCTCGACTAGCGGGGTCCTACGAGCAGTACTTC
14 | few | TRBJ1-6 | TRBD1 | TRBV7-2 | CASRPTGGNSPLHF | TGTGCCAGCAGGCCGACAGGGGGTAATTCACCCCTCCACTTT
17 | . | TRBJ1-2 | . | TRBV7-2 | CASSLRVVTGMNYGYTF | TGTGCCAGCAGCTTGAGAGTCGTTACAGGGATGAACTATGGCTACACCTTC
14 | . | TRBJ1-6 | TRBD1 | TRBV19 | CASSVDRGYSPLHF | TGTGCCAGTAGTGTGGACAGGGGCTATTCACCCCTCCACTTT
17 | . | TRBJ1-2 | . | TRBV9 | CASSPPSTRNLLMGYTF | TGTGCCAGCAGCCCCCCGTCGACACGGAATCTTTTAATGGGCTACACCTTC
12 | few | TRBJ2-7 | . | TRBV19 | CASSFLRREQYF | TGTGCCAGTAGTTTCCTCAGGCGCGAGCAGTACTTC
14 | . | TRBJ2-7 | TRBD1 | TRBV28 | CASSETGASYEQYF | TGTGCCAGCAGTGAGACAGGGGCGTCCTACGAGCAGTACTTC
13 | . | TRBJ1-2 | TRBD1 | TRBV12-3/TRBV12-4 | CASRPGQAAGYTF | TGTGCCAGCAGACCGGGACAGGCGGCTGGCTACACCTTC
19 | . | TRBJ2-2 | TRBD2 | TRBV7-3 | CASSGPTVKGGGATGELFF | TGTGCCAGCTCGGGGCCCACCGTAAAAGGCGGGGGGGCCACCGGGGAGCTGTTTTTT
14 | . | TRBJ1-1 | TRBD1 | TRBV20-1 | CSASIDRGSGEAFF | TGCAGTGCTAGTATCGACAGGGGTTCCGGTGAAGCTTTCTTT
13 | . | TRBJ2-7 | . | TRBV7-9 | CASSLLAPGEQYF | TGTGCCAGCAGCTTATTAGCGCCGGGGGAGCAGTACTTC
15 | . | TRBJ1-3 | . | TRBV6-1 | CASSERTYSGNTIYF | TGTGCCAGCAGTGAAAGGACTTACTCTGGAAACACCATATATTTT
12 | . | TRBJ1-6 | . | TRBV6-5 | CASSRPGRPLHF | TGTGCCAGCAGCCGCCCCGGGAGACCCCTCCACTTT
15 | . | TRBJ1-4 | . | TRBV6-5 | CASSSGNSDNEKLFF | TGTGCCAGCAGCTCAGGGAATTCAGATAATGAAAAACTGTTTTTT
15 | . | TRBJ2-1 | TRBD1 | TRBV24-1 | CATSDSRTGHNEQFF | TGTGCCACCAGTGATTCCCGGACAGGGCACAATGAGCAGTTCTTC
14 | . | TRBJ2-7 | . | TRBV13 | CASSLQGLPYEQYF | TGTGCCAGCAGCTTGCAGGGTCTCCCCTACGAGCAGTACTTC
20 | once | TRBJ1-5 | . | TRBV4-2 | CASSHYRTQGIGVSNQPQHF | TGTGCCAGCAGCCACTACCGCACTCAGGGGATAGGAGTTAGCAATCAGCCCCAGCATTTT
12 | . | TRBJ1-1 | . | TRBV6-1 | CASSDPLGAAFF | TGTGCCAGCAGTGACCCCCTAGGAGCAGCTTTCTTT
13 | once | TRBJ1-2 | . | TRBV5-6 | CASTSGANYGYTF | TGTGCCAGCACCTCAGGGGCTAACTATGGCTACACCTTC
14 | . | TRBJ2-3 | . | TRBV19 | CASSTGTRADTQYF | TGTGCCAGTAGTACGGGTACCAGGGCAGATACGCAGTATTTT
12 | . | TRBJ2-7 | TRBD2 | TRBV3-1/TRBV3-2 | CASGRAATGQYF | TGTGCCAGCGGGAGGGCAGCTACTGGGCAGTACTTC
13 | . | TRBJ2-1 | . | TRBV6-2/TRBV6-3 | CASSYTQTGEQFF | TGTGCCAGCAGCTATACCCAGACGGGAGAGCAGTTCTTC
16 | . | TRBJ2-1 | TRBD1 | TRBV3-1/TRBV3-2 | CASSRFSGTGTNEQFF | TGTGCCAGCAGCCGCTTCTCCGGGACAGGGACCAATGAGCAGTTCTTC
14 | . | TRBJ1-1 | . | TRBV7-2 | CASSLRGRNTEAFF | TGTGCCAGCAGCTTAAGGGGGAGAAACACTGAAGCTTTCTTT
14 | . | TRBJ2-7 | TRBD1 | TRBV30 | CAWSVTRTGSEQYF | TGTGCCTGGAGTGTAACCCGGACAGGGAGCGAGCAGTACTTC
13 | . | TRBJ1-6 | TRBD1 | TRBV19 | CASGDRVRSPLHF | TGTGCCAGTGGAGACAGGGTACGTTCACCCCTCCACTTT
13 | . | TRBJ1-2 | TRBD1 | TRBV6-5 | CASRAGTAYGYTF | TGTGCCAGCAGAGCAGGGACAGCCTATGGCTACACCTTC
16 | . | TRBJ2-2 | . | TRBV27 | CASSSSGGLRAGELFF | TGTGCCAGCAGTTCGAGTGGAGGGTTACGGGCCGGGGAGCTGTTTTTT
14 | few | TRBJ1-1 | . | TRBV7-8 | CASSLSLLAVEAFF | TGTGCCAGCAGCTTATCCCTTTTGGCAGTAGAAGCTTTCTTT
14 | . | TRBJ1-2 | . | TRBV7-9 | CASSFFGQSYGYTF | TGTGCCAGCAGCTTTTTCGGACAGTCCTATGGCTACACCTTC
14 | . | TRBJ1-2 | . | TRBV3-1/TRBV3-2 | CASSQDSGVRGYTF | TGTGCCAGCAGCCAAGACTCAGGGGTGAGAGGCTACACCTTC
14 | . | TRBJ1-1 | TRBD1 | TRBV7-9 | CASSKDRGGTEAFF | TGTGCCAGCAGCAAGGACAGGGGGGGCACTGAAGCTTTCTTT
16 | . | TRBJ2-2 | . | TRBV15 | CATSRAGDRNTGELFF | TGTGCCACCAGCAGAGCGGGGGACAGAAACACCGGGGAGCTGTTTTTT
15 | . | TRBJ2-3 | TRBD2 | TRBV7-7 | CASSLNSGGTDTQYF | TGTGCTAGCAGCTTAAACAGCGGGGGTACAGATACGCAGTATTTT
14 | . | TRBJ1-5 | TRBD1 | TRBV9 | CASSAQGSNQPQHF | TGTGCCAGCAGCGCACAGGGGAGCAATCAGCCCCAGCATTTT
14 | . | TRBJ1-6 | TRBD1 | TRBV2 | CASRPGQGYSPLHF | TGTGCCAGCAGACCGGGACAGGGATACTCACCCCTCCACTTT
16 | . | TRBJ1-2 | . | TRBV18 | CASSRIALERGYGYTF | TGTGCCAGCTCACGGATCGCACTGGAACGGGGCTATGGCTACACCTTC
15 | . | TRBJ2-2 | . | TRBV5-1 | CASSSQGTPTGELFF | TGCGCCAGCAGCTCCCAGGGTACCCCGACCGGGGAGCTGTTTTTT
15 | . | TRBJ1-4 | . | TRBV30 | CAWSPWAPGGEKLFF | TGTGCCTGGAGTCCTTGGGCACCCGGGGGTGAAAAACTGTTTTTT
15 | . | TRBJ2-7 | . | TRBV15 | CATSRAGALTYEQYF | TGTGCCACCAGCAGAGCAGGGGCTCTTACCTACGAGCAGTACTTC
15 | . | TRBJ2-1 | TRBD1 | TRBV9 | CASSVGGQALNEQFF | TGTGCCAGCAGCGTAGGGGGACAGGCTCTCAATGAGCAGTTCTTC
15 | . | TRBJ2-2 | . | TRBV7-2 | CASSLARRGTGELFF | TGTGCCAGCAGCTTGGCTCGCAGGGGCACCGGGGAGCTGTTTTTT
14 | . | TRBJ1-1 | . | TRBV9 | CASSVDRANTEAFF | TGTGCCAGCAGCGTGGACAGAGCAAACACTGAAGCTTTCTTT
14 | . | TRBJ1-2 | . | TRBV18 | CASSPQGENYGYTF | TGTGCCAGCTCACCACAGGGGGAAAACTATGGCTACACCTTC
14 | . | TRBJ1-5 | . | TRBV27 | CASSFRGTGQPQHF | TGTGCCAGCAGTTTTCGGGGAACTGGTCAGCCCCAGCATTTT
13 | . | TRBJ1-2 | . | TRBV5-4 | CASSPGEDYGYTF | TGTGCCAGCAGCCCTGGGGAGGACTATGGCTACACCTTC
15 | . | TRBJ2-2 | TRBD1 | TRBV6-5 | CASSRDRGLVGELFF | TGTGCCAGCAGTAGGGACAGGGGGCTGGTCGGGGAGCTGTTTTTT
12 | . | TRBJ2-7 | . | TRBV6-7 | CASSNEGYEQYF | TGTGCCAGCTCTAATGAGGGCTACGAGCAGTACTTC
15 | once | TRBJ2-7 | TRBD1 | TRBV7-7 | CASSLGQGAEYEQYF | TGTGCTAGCAGCTTAGGACAGGGGGCTGAGTACGAGCAGTACTTC
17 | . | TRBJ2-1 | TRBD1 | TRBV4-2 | CASSQDLTGGSYNEQFF | TGTGCCAGCAGCCAAGATCTAACAGGGGGGTCCTACAATGAGCAGTTCTTC
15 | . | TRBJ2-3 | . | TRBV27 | CASSLRTDSTDTQYF | TGTGCCAGCAGTTTACGGACAGATAGCACAGATACGCAGTATTTT
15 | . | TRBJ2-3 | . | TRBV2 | CASRNRLIWTDTQYF | TGTGCCAGCAGAAACAGGTTAATATGGACAGATACGCAGTATTTT